The 9 T cell receptor beta chains presented below share a single source sample, sequenced in a study of a mutant IDH1 vaccine in newly diagnosed glioma (dated by TCRdb to the early 2020s). Library method: the immunoSEQ multiplex PCR assay. Here the immuneACCESS table is served through TCRdb, limited to in-frame sequences with V and J called. Missing clones are a known gap in these copies; in checked studies unresolved V genes cover under half, and the rest lacks a known reason. The sample yields about 64,000 clones; roughly 83% were counted once. The ten largest clones take up about 9% of the sample. The time point label here, explained by the study, means: week 11, during vaccination. Every vaccine dose consisted of 300 ug of a 20-mer mutant IDH1 peptide in Montanide, administered subcutaneously together with topical imiquimod. For these receptors, no antigen is known. The sample here was PBMCs, taken from a glioma patient whose treatment included an IDH1 peptide vaccine. The receptors originated from a woman between 50 and 59 years old with glioma.

This chain joins TRBV5-1 and TRBJ2-1; TRBD2 might be the D (7 bases). The germline V gene encodes CDR1 SGHRS and CDR2 YFSETQ. The CDR3 spans 17 residues. The V gene lost 3 bases and the J gene lost 8 bases, with 24 bases spanning the gap. CDR3 protein: CASSSSLGGAYVHEQFF. The CDR3 DNA is TGCGCCAGCAGCTCTTCGCTGGGGGGGGCGTACGTCCATGAGCAGTTCTTC.

This clone was observed a handful of times. The sample contains more than one DNA sequence encoding this CDR3. This rearrangement joins TRBV19 to TRBJ2-7, with a possible D match to TRBD1 (6 bases). The CDR3 spans 14 residues. Germline lookup yields CDR1 LNHDA and CDR2 SQIVND (reference sequence). Trimming took 4 bases from V and 2 from J, leaving 12 bases between them. Here the CDR3 DNA reads TGTGCCAGTAGTACCAGGGACACTACCTACGAGCAGTACTTC. Translating it yields CASSTRDTTYEQYF.

The gene calls are TRBV5-5 and TRBJ1-2; 7 positions agree with TRBD1. Germline values: CDR1 SGHKS, CDR2 YYEKEE (reference sequence). Trimming removed 0 bases from V and 3 bases from J; junction bases left unmatched: 2. The CDR3 runs to 14 residues. The CDR3 DNA follows: TGTGCCAGCAGCTTGGAAGGGACAGACTATGGCTACACCTTC. Residues: CASSLEGTDYGYTF.

The table lists this clone with a count of one. This chain uses TRBV12-5 with TRBJ2-7; 7 bases align to TRBD1. V gave up 4 bases and J gave up 1 base; unmatched junction bases: 10. This CDR3 contains 16 residues. The V gene's germline CDR1 is LGHNT and CDR2 FRNRAP. CDR3 residues: CASGSLGQAGSYEQYF. CDR3 DNA: TGTGCTAGTGGTTCCCTAGGACAGGCCGGGTCCTACGAGCAGTACTTC. Using reference TRBV12-5 and TRBJ2-7 for the parts outside the CDR3, the full variable domain is DARVTQTPRHKVTEMGQEVTMRCQPILGHNTVFWYRQTMMQGLELLAYFRNRAPLDDSGMPKDRFSAEMPDATLATLKIQPSEPRDSAVYFCASGSLGQAGSYEQYFGPGTRLTVT.

The table lists this clone with a count of one. This chain links TRBV9 with TRBJ2-5; D uncertain. Trimming removed 4 bases at V and 5 bases at J, with 15 bases between. This CDR3 comprises 14 residues. Germline V gives CDR1 SGDLS, CDR2 YYNGEE. The CDR3 DNA follows: TGTGCCAGCAGCCCAGGAGAGGCGCGGGAGACCCAGTACTTC. Translated: CASSPGEARETQYF.

The J gene is TRBJ1-4, the V gene TRBV19; no clear D. V was trimmed by 3 bases and J by 7 bases, leaving 9 bases between them. This CDR3 is built from 13 residues. Germline-derived CDR1 and CDR2 are LNHDA and SQIVND (reference sequence). The CDR3 reads CASSIIQSEKLFF. The CDR3 DNA follows: TGTGCCAGTAGTATCATCCAGTCTGAAAAACTGTTTTTT.

This chain uses TRBV19 with TRBJ1-5; a weak D match, TRBD1 (6 bases). Germline CDR1 is LNHDA and CDR2 is SQIVND (reference sequence). V lost 7 bases and J lost 4, with 11 bases in between. The CDR3 extends over 13 amino acids. CDR3 sequence reads: CASNLGANQPQHF. CDR3 DNA: TGTGCCAGTAATTTGGGGGCAAATCAGCCCCAGCATTTT.

The chain employs TRBV2 and TRBJ2-7; no definite D call. The CDR3 loop spans 13 amino acids. V was clipped by 3 bases and J by 3 bases, with 9 bases between them. Germline loops: CDR1 SNHLY, CDR2 FYNNEI. For the CDR3, the DNA is TGTGCCAGCAGTGACGACGGCTTCTACGAGCAGTACTTC. The encoded protein is CASSDDGFYEQYF.

The chain combines TRBV6-1 with TRBJ1-4; tentatively, D is TRBD1 (6 bases). Germline V lookup: CDR1 MNHNS, CDR2 SASEGT. With 6 bases removed from V and 8 bases from J, the gap between germline ends came to 16 bases. CDR3 length: 14 residues. CDR3 sequence: CASRIAGVGEKLFF. Here the CDR3 DNA reads TGTGCCAGCAGGATCGCAGGGGTAGGAGAAAAACTGTTTTTT.